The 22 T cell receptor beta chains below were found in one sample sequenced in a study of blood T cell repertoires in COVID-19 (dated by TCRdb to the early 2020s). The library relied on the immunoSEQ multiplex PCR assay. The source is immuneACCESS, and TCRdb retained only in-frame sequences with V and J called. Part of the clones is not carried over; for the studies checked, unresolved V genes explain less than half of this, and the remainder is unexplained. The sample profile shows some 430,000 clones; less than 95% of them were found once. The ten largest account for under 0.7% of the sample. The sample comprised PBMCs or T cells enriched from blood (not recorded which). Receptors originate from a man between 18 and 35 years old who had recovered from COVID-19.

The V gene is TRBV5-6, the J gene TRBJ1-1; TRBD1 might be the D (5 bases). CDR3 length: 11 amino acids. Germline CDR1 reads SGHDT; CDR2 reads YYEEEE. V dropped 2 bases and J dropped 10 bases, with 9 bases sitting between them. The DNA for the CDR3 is TGTGCCAGCAGCTTCCGGGACTCAGCTTTCTTT. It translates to CASSFRDSAFF.

CDR3 region: CASGLVHAFF. The CDR3 nucleotides are TGTGCTAGTGGTTTGGTACACGCTTTCTTT. The chain employs TRBV12-5 and TRBJ1-1; D is uncertain. Germline CDR1 reads LGHNT; CDR2 reads FRNRAP. V was cut by 0 bases and J by 11 bases, with 4 bases left in between. The CDR3 is made up of 10 amino acids.

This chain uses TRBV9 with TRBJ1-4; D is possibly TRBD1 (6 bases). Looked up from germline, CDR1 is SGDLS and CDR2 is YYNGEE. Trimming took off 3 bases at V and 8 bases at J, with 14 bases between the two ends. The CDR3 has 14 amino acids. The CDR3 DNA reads TGTGCCAGCAGCGCGGGACACCTTAACGAAAAACTGTTTTTT. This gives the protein CASSAGHLNEKLFF.

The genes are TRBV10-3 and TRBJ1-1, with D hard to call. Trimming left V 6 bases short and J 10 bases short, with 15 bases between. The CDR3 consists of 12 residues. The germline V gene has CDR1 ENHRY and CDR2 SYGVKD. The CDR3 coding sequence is TGTGCCATCAGAAAAACAGCGGGAGGAGCTTTCTTT. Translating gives CAIRKTAGGAFF.

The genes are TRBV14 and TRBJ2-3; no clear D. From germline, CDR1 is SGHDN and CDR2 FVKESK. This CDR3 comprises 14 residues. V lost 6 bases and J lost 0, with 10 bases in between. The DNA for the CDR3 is TGTGCCAGCAGGTCTAAGTCCAGCACAGATACGCAGTATTTT. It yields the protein CASRSKSSTDTQYF.

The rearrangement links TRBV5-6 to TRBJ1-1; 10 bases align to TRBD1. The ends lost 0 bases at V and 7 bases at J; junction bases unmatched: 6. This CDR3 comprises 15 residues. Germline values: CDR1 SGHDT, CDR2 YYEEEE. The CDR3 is CASSLVLTGGNEAFF. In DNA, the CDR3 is TGTGCCAGCAGCTTGGTCCTGACAGGGGGCAATGAAGCTTTCTTT.

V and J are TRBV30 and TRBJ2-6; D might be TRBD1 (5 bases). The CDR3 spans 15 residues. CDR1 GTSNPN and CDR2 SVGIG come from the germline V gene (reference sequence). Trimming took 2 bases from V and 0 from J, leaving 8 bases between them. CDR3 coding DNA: TGTGCCTGGAGTTCCGACAGCTCTGGGGCCAACGTCCTGACTTTC. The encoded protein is CAWSSDSSGANVLTF.

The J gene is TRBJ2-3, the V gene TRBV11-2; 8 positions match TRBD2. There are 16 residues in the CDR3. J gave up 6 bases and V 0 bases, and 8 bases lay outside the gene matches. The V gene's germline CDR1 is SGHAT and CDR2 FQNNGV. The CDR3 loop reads CASSLEVGRGGDTQYF. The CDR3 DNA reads TGTGCCAGCAGCTTAGAAGTCGGGAGGGGAGGGGATACGCAGTATTTT.

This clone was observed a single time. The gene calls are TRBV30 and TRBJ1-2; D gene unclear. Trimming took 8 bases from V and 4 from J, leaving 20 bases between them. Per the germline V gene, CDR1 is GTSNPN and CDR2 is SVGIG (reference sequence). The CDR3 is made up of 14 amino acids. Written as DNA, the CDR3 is TGTGCCGGGCCCCGGGGTGCATCACTCTATGGCTACACCTTC. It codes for CAGPRGASLYGYTF.

The DNA of the CDR3 is TGCGCCAGCAGCCCCCCAGGGTCAATCGGCGCTTTCTTT. It translates to CASSPPGSIGAFF. V gene TRBV5-1 combines with J gene TRBJ1-1; TRBD1 is a possible D gene (5 bases). The CDR3 consists of 13 residues. With 4 bases removed from V and 11 bases from J, the gap between germline ends came to 18 bases. Germline CDR1 reads SGHRS; CDR2 reads YFSETQ.

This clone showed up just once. In DNA form, the CDR3 reads TGTGCCAGCAGCCATATTGCGGGACCGATATACAATGAGCAGTTCTTC. Residues: CASSHIAGPIYNEQFF. The chain uses TRBV3-1 (or the pseudogene TRBV3-2) and TRBJ2-1; possible D gene TRBD2, 6 bases. This CDR3 comprises 16 residues. Germline V gene lookup returns CDR1 LGHDT and CDR2 YNNKEL (reference sequence). The V and J ends lost 3 bases and 4 bases respectively, with 16 bases between them.

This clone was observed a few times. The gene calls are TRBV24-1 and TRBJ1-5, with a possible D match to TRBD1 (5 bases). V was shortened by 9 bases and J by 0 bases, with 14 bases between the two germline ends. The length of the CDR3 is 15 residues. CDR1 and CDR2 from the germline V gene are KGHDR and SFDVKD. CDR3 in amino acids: CATGARGYSNQPQHF. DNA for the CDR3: TGTGCCACCGGTGCGCGGGGGTATAGCAATCAGCCCCAGCATTTT.

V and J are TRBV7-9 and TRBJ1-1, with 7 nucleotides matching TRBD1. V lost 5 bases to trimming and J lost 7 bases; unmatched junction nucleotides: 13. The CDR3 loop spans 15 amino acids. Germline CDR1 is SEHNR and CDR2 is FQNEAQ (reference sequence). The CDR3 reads CASSPSGGQAVEAFF. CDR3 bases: TGTGCCAGCAGCCCGAGCGGAGGACAGGCGGTTGAAGCTTTCTTT.

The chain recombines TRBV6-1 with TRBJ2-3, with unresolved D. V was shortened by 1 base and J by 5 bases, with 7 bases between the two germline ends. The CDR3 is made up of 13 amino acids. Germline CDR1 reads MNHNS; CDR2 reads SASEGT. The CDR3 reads CASSEELEDTQYF. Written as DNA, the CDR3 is TGTGCCAGCAGTGAAGAATTAGAAGATACGCAGTATTTT.

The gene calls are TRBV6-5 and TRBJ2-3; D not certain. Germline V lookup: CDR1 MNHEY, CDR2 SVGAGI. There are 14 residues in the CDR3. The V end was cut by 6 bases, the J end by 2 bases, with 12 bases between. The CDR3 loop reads CASRTDRLTDTQYF. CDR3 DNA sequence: TGTGCCAGCAGAACAGACCGGCTCACAGATACGCAGTATTTT.

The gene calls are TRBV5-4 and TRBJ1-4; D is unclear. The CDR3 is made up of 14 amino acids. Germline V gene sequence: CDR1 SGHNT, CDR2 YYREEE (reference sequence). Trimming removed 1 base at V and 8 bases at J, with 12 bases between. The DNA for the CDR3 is TGTGCCAGCAGCTTGAAGGGAGTTGGGGAAAAACTGTTTTTT. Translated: CASSLKGVGEKLFF.

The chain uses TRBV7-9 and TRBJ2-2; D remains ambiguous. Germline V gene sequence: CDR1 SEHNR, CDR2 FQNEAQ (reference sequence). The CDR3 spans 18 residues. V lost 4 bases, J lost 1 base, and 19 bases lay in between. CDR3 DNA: TGTGCCAGCAGCTCCCGCCTAATCGGAGCGATGAACACCGGGGAGCTGTTTTTT. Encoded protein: CASSSRLIGAMNTGELFF.

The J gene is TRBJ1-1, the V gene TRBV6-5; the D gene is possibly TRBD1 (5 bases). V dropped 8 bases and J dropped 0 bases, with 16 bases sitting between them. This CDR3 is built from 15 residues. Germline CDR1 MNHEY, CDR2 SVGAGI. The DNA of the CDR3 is TGTGCCAGCCTTTTGGGGCGGGGGATGAACACTGAAGCTTTCTTT. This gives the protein CASLLGRGMNTEAFF.

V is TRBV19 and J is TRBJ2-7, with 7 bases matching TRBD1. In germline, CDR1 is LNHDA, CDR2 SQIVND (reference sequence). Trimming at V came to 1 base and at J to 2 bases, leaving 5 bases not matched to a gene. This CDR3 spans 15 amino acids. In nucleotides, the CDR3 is TGTGCCAGTAGTATAGTGGACAGGACCCCCTACGAGCAGTACTTC. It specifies CASSIVDRTPYEQYF. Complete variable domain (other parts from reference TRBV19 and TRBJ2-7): DGGITQSPKYLFRKEGQNVTLSCEQNLNHDAMYWYRQDPGQGLRLIYYSQIVNDFQKGDIAEGYSVSREKKESFPLTVTSAQKNPTAFYLCASSIVDRTPYEQYFGPGTRLTVT.

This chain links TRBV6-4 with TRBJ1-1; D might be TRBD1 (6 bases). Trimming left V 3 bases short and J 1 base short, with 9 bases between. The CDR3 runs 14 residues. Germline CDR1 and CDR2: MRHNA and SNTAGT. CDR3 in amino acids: CASSDGGPNTEAFF. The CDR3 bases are TGTGCCAGCAGTGATGGGGGCCCGAACACTGAAGCTTTCTTT.

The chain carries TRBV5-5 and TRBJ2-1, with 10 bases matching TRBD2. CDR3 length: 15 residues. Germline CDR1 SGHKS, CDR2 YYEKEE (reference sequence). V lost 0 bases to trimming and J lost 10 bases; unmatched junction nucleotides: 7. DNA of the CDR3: TGTGCCAGCAGCTTGGCCAGCGGGAGGGCCAGGGAGCAGTTCTTC. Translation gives CASSLASGRAREQFF.

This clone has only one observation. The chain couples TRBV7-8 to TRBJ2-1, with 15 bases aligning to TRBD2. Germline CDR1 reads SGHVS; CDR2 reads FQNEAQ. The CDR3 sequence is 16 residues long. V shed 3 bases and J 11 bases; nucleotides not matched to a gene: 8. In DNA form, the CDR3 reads TGTGCCAGCAGCTTTATGACCGGACTAGCGGGGGGGAAGCAGTTCTTC. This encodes CASSFMTGLAGGKQFF.